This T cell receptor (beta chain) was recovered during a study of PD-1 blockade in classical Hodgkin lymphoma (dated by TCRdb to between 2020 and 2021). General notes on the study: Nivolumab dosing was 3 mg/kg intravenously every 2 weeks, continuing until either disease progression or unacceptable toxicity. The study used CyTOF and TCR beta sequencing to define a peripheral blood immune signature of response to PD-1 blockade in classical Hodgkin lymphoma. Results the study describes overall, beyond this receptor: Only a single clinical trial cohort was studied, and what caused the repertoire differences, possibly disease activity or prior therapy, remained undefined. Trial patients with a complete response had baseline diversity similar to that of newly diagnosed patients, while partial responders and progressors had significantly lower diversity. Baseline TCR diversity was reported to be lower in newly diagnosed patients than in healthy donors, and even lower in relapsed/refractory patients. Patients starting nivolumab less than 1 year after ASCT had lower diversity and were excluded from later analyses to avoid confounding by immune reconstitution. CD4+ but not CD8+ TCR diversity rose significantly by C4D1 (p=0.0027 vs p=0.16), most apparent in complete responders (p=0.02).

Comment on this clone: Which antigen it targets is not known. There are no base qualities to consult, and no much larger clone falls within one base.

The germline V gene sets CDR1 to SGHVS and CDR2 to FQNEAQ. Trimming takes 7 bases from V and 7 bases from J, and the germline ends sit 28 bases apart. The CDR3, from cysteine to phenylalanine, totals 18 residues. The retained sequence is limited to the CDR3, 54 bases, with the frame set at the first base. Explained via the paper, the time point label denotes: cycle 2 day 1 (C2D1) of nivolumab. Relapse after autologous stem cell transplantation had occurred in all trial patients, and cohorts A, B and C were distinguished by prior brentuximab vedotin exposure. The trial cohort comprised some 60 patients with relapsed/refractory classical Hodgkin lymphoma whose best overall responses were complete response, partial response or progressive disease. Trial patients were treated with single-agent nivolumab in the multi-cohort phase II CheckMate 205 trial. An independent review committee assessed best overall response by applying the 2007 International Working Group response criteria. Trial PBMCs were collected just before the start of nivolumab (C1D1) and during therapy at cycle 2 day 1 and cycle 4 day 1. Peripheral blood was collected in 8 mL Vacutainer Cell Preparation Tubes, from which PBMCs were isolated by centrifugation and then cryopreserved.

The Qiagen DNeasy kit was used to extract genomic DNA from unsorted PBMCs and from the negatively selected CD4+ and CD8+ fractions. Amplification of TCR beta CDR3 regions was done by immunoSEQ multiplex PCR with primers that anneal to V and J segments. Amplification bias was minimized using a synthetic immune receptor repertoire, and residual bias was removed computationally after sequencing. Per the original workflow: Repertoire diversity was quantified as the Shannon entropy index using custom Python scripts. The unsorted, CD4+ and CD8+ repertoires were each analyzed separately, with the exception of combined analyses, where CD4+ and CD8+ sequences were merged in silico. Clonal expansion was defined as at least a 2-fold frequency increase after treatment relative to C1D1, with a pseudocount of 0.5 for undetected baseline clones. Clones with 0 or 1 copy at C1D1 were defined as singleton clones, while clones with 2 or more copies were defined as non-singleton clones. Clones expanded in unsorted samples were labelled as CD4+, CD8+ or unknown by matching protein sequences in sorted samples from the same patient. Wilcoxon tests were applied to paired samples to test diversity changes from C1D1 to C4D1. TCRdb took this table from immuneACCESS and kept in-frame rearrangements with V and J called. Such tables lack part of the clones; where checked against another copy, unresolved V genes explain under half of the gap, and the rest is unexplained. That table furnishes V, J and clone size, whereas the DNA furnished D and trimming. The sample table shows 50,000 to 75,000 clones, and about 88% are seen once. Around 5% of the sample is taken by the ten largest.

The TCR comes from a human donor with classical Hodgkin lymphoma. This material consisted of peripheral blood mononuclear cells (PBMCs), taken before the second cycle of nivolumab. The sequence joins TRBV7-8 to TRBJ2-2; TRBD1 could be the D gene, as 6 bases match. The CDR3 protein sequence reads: CASKSWQGLMTVSGELFF. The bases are TGTGCCAGCAAAAGTTGGCAGGGGTTAATGACTGTGAGCGGGGAGCTGTTTTTT.